Listed here is a single T cell receptor (beta chain). Original processing notes: From reference gene primer amplification, estimates of nucleated cell counts were derived. Clones were read by immunoSEQ multiplex PCR, and TCRdb kept only the in-frame ones, dropping some. The V and J calls and the clone size are those of that table, but D and trimming were determined from the DNA. Of around 250,000 clones detected, around 83% appear once; the ten largest clones hold around 6%. This sample stems from a study of blood T cell repertoires in COVID-19. CDR3 size: 15 residues. The V segment lost 3 bases and the J segment 5 bases; nucleotides outside the gene matches: 9. Germline CDR1 SGHNT, CDR2 YYREEE (reference sequence).

This sequence originates from a man older than 75 with acute or convalescent COVID-19. Material: peripheral blood. This chain links TRBV5-4 with TRBJ2-5, with 8 positions matching TRBD2. CDR3 nucleotides: TGTGCCAGCAGCTCGCCCGGGGGGGCCGGGGAGACCCAGTACTTC. Amino acids: CASSSPGGAGETQYF. The full variable domain, with the rest looked up from reference TRBV5-4 and TRBJ2-5, is ETGVTQSPTHLIKTRGQQVTLRCSSQSGHNTVSWYQQALGQGPQFIFQYYREEENGRGNFPPRFSGLQFPNYSSELNVNALELDDSALYLCASSSPGGAGETQYFGPGTRLLVL.